This T cell receptor beta chain is from a study of blood T cell repertoires in COVID-19. For the study at large: Samples came from the United States, Italy and Spain, spanning acute and convalescent COVID-19.

CDR3 size: 17 residues. Germline lookup yields CDR1 LGHDT and CDR2 YNNKEL (reference sequence). V shed 4 bases, J shed 1 base, and the junction held 11 bases outside the gene matches. Per the authors' pipeline: Amplified reference gene primers provided the basis for estimating nucleated cell counts. Generated by immunoSEQ multiplex PCR, the TCRdb table keeps only in-frame clones and is missing some. D and trimming come from the DNA, and the V and J calls and clone size come from that table. This sample has roughly 73,000 clones, with approximately 86% found just once. The genes are TRBV3-1 (or the pseudogene TRBV3-2) and TRBJ2-7, with 9 bases matching TRBD1. The sequence was obtained from a man between 65 and 80 years old with active COVID-19. Sequenced: peripheral blood. CDR3 protein: CASSLGTGRGVSYEQYF. The CDR3 nucleotides read TGTGCCAGCAGCCTCGGGACAGGGCGAGGGGTGTCCTACGAGCAGTACTTC.